Listed below are T cell receptor beta chains from one sample, sequenced in a study of beta chain features in type 1 diabetes. Profiled with immunoSEQ multiplex PCR; TCRdb holds only in-frame clones, not every one. The sample consists of some 350,000 clones, roughly 14% of them appearing once. Input material: naive CD4+ T cells from blood. The receptor source for this set is a woman aged 18-30 years with type 1 diabetes. The CDR3 runs from the conserved cysteine through the conserved F or W. Each record gives: J gene, clone size, V gene, D gene, CDR3 DNA, CDR3 protein. The D gene is left open where the match is weak. Rows give clone size only sometimes, using once, few, many, or a class for an expanded clone.

J gene: TRBJ2-2; clone size: few; V gene: TRBV6-5; D gene: -; CDR3 DNA: TGTGCCAGCAGTTACGGGTCAGGTTCAACCGGGGAGCTGTTTTTT; CDR3 protein: CASSYGSGSTGELFF
J gene: TRBJ1-2; clone size: -; V gene: TRBV14; D gene: -; CDR3 DNA: TGTGCCAGCAGCCAAGATGGCCGCTATGGCTACACCTTC; CDR3 protein: CASSQDGRYGYTF
J gene: TRBJ1-4; clone size: few; V gene: TRBV29-1; D gene: -; CDR3 DNA: TGCAGCGTTGAAAGGGGGTCGGGTGAAAAACTGTTTTTT; CDR3 protein: CSVERGSGEKLFF
J gene: TRBJ2-7; clone size: few; V gene: TRBV19; D gene: TRBD1; CDR3 DNA: TGTGCCAGTCAGCCGGGACAGGGTTCGGACGAGCAGTACTTC; CDR3 protein: CASQPGQGSDEQYF
J gene: TRBJ2-1; clone size: -; V gene: TRBV5-1; D gene: TRBD1; CDR3 DNA: TGCGCCAGCAGCACGCGGACAGGGGGCTACCTCAATGAGCAGTTCTTC; CDR3 protein: CASSTRTGGYLNEQFF
J gene: TRBJ1-5; clone size: few; V gene: TRBV7-6; D gene: TRBD1; CDR3 DNA: TGTGCCAGCAGCCGAGGGACAGAAAATCAGCCCCAGCATTTT; CDR3 protein: CASSRGTENQPQHF
J gene: TRBJ1-1; clone size: few; V gene: TRBV25-1; D gene: -; CDR3 DNA: TGTGCCAGCAGTGAACGGTACACTGAAGCTTTCTTT; CDR3 protein: CASSERYTEAFF
J gene: TRBJ2-3; clone size: -; V gene: TRBV9; D gene: TRBD2; CDR3 DNA: TGTGCCAGCAGCGTAGAGGGACTAGCGCCCTACACAGATACGCAGTATTTT; CDR3 protein: CASSVEGLAPYTDTQYF
J gene: TRBJ1-5; clone size: -; V gene: TRBV7-2; D gene: TRBD1; CDR3 DNA: TGTGCCAGCAGCTCCCCGAGGACAGGTCGTCAGCCCCAGCATTTT; CDR3 protein: CASSSPRTGRQPQHF
J gene: TRBJ2-1; clone size: -; V gene: TRBV7-8; D gene: -; CDR3 DNA: TGTGCCAGCAGCCGTCGTGGCACAAACAATGAGCAGTTCTTC; CDR3 protein: CASSRRGTNNEQFF
J gene: TRBJ2-6; clone size: few; V gene: TRBV5-1; D gene: -; CDR3 DNA: TGCGCCAGCCACTCAGGCAGACTAAATGCTGGGGCCAACGTCCTGACTTTC; CDR3 protein: CASHSGRLNAGANVLTF
J gene: TRBJ2-5; clone size: -; V gene: TRBV15; D gene: -; CDR3 DNA: TGTGCCACCAGCAGAGATCACCCGGCAGGAGAGACCCAGTACTTC; CDR3 protein: CATSRDHPAGETQYF
J gene: TRBJ2-1; clone size: few; V gene: TRBV11-2; D gene: TRBD2; CDR3 DNA: TGTGCCAGCAGCGGCGGGACTAGCGGGACGGGTGAGCAGTTCTTC; CDR3 protein: CASSGGTSGTGEQFF
J gene: TRBJ1-1; clone size: few; V gene: TRBV7-2; D gene: TRBD1; CDR3 DNA: TGTGCCAGCAGCGGACACAGGGGCAAGAACACTGAAGCTTTCTTT; CDR3 protein: CASSGHRGKNTEAFF
J gene: TRBJ1-3; clone size: -; V gene: TRBV4-3; D gene: TRBD1; CDR3 DNA: TGCGCCAGCAGCCAAGCGGTGGGGACAGGGGGAAACACCATATATTTT; CDR3 protein: CASSQAVGTGGNTIYF
J gene: TRBJ2-2; clone size: -; V gene: TRBV7-4; D gene: -; CDR3 DNA: TGTGCCAGCAGCTTCGGGGGAGCCGCCACCGGGGAGCTGTTTTTT; CDR3 protein: CASSFGGAATGELFF
J gene: TRBJ2-1; clone size: few; V gene: TRBV5-1; D gene: -; CDR3 DNA: TGCGCCAGCAGCTTGTATTCTATTGGTTTTGAGCAGTTCTTC; CDR3 protein: CASSLYSIGFEQFF
J gene: TRBJ1-5; clone size: -; V gene: TRBV9; D gene: -; CDR3 DNA: TGTGCCAGCAGCGTGGACTATAGCAATCAGCCCCAGCATTTT; CDR3 protein: CASSVDYSNQPQHF
J gene: TRBJ2-6; clone size: few; V gene: TRBV11-2; D gene: -; CDR3 DNA: TGTGCCAGCAGCTTGGACATCGTCTCTGGGGCCAACGTCCTGACTTTC; CDR3 protein: CASSLDIVSGANVLTF
J gene: TRBJ2-5; clone size: few; V gene: TRBV7-2; D gene: TRBD2; CDR3 DNA: TGTGCCAGCAGCTTCTCACTAGCGGGAGCGCAAGAGACCCAGTACTTC; CDR3 protein: CASSFSLAGAQETQYF
J gene: TRBJ2-5; clone size: few; V gene: TRBV7-2; D gene: TRBD2; CDR3 DNA: TGTGCCAGCAGCAACCGACTAGCGGGAGCGGGTGAGACCCAGTACTTC; CDR3 protein: CASSNRLAGAGETQYF
J gene: TRBJ2-3; clone size: few; V gene: TRBV9; D gene: -; CDR3 DNA: TGTGCCAGCAGCGTAGCGGGAGTGACGACAGATACGCAGTATTTT; CDR3 protein: CASSVAGVTTDTQYF
J gene: TRBJ2-7; clone size: few; V gene: TRBV5-1; D gene: TRBD1; CDR3 DNA: TGCGCCAGCAGCTTGGCACCGGGACAGGGGGCCCACGAGCAGTACTTC; CDR3 protein: CASSLAPGQGAHEQYF
J gene: TRBJ1-5; clone size: few; V gene: TRBV9; D gene: -; CDR3 DNA: TGTGCCAGCAGCGTAGCGGGTGGGCCCCAGCATTTT; CDR3 protein: CASSVAGGPQHF
J gene: TRBJ1-1; clone size: -; V gene: TRBV5-6; D gene: TRBD1; CDR3 DNA: TGTGCCAGCAGCATTGACCGAGGGGGCGAAGCTTTCTTT; CDR3 protein: CASSIDRGGEAFF
J gene: TRBJ2-7; clone size: -; V gene: TRBV9; D gene: TRBD2; CDR3 DNA: TGTGCCAGCAGCGTAGATCCAGCGGGGTACTACGAGCAGTACTTC; CDR3 protein: CASSVDPAGYYEQYF
J gene: TRBJ2-1; clone size: few; V gene: TRBV18; D gene: -; CDR3 DNA: TGTGCCAGCTCACCACCCGGGGTACGGTTAGCCTCCTACAATGAGCAGTTCTTC; CDR3 protein: CASSPPGVRLASYNEQFF
J gene: TRBJ1-1; clone size: -; V gene: TRBV7-2; D gene: -; CDR3 DNA: TGTGCCAGCAGCACCCGGACTGCGAACACTGAAGCTTTCTTT; CDR3 protein: CASSTRTANTEAFF
J gene: TRBJ1-5; clone size: few; V gene: TRBV7-2; D gene: -; CDR3 DNA: TGTGCCAGCAGCCCTGCTAGGGCCCGGGGTCAGCCCCAGCATTTT; CDR3 protein: CASSPARARGQPQHF
J gene: TRBJ2-1; clone size: few; V gene: TRBV4-3; D gene: -; CDR3 DNA: TGCGCCAGCAGCCCTCGACTAGTAGGTGGCGATGAGCAGTTCTTC; CDR3 protein: CASSPRLVGGDEQFF
J gene: TRBJ2-1; clone size: -; V gene: TRBV19; D gene: TRBD2; CDR3 DNA: TGTGCCAGTAGTACCTTAGGTACTAGCGGGAGGGCCAATGAGCAGTTCTTC; CDR3 protein: CASSTLGTSGRANEQFF
J gene: TRBJ2-2; clone size: -; V gene: TRBV4-3; D gene: TRBD2; CDR3 DNA: TGCGCCAGCAGCCAAGGGGGACTAGCGGTTAACACCGGGGAGCTGTTTTTT; CDR3 protein: CASSQGGLAVNTGELFF
J gene: TRBJ2-3; clone size: few; V gene: TRBV28; D gene: -; CDR3 DNA: TGTGCCAGCAGTTTGAGATCAGATACGCAGTATTTT; CDR3 protein: CASSLRSDTQYF
J gene: TRBJ1-5; clone size: -; V gene: TRBV2; D gene: -; CDR3 DNA: TGTGCCAGCAGTGAAGCGGCGGACAGTAATCAGCCCCAGCATTTT; CDR3 protein: CASSEAADSNQPQHF
J gene: TRBJ2-7; clone size: -; V gene: TRBV7-9; D gene: -; CDR3 DNA: TGTGCCAGCAGCTCTGGTCTCTCGGGGGGCGACGAGCAGTACTTC; CDR3 protein: CASSSGLSGGDEQYF
J gene: TRBJ2-1; clone size: -; V gene: TRBV6-5; D gene: TRBD1; CDR3 DNA: TGTGCCAGCAGCGGGGGACAGGGACGTAGGCAGTTCTTC; CDR3 protein: CASSGGQGRRQFF
J gene: TRBJ1-2; clone size: -; V gene: TRBV6-6; D gene: TRBD1; CDR3 DNA: TGTGCCAGCAGTTTGGACAGGAGAAATGGCTACACCTTC; CDR3 protein: CASSLDRRNGYTF
J gene: TRBJ2-1; clone size: few; V gene: TRBV5-5; D gene: TRBD2; CDR3 DNA: TGTGCCAGCAGCTTGGGGCTAGCGGACTACAATGAGCAGTTCTTC; CDR3 protein: CASSLGLADYNEQFF
J gene: TRBJ1-3; clone size: few; V gene: TRBV11-2; D gene: TRBD1; CDR3 DNA: TGTGCCAGCAGCTCACTCCTCCGGGACAGGGACGGAAACACCATATATTTT; CDR3 protein: CASSSLLRDRDGNTIYF
J gene: TRBJ2-1; clone size: few; V gene: TRBV9; D gene: TRBD2; CDR3 DNA: TGTGCCAGCAGTGGGACTAGCGGCTCCTACAATGAGCAGTTCTTC; CDR3 protein: CASSGTSGSYNEQFF
J gene: TRBJ2-5; clone size: few; V gene: TRBV4-3; D gene: -; CDR3 DNA: TGCGCCAGCAGCCAATCCCAGGCCGAGACCCAGTACTTC; CDR3 protein: CASSQSQAETQYF
J gene: TRBJ2-7; clone size: few; V gene: TRBV19; D gene: TRBD2; CDR3 DNA: TGTGCCAGTAGTCGGACTAGCGTAACCTACGAGCAGTACTTC; CDR3 protein: CASSRTSVTYEQYF
J gene: TRBJ2-1; clone size: -; V gene: TRBV9; D gene: TRBD2; CDR3 DNA: TGTGCCAGCACCCCGACTAGCGGGGTTTACAATGAGCAGTTCTTC; CDR3 protein: CASTPTSGVYNEQFF
J gene: TRBJ2-1; clone size: few; V gene: TRBV29-1; D gene: TRBD2; CDR3 DNA: TGCAGCGTTGGGGGACTAGCGGGAGGCCAAACCTACAATGAGCAGTTCTTC; CDR3 protein: CSVGGLAGGQTYNEQFF
J gene: TRBJ1-2; clone size: -; V gene: TRBV30; D gene: -; CDR3 DNA: TGTGCCTGGAGCACAGGGTTCCAGAATGGCTACACCTTC; CDR3 protein: CAWSTGFQNGYTF